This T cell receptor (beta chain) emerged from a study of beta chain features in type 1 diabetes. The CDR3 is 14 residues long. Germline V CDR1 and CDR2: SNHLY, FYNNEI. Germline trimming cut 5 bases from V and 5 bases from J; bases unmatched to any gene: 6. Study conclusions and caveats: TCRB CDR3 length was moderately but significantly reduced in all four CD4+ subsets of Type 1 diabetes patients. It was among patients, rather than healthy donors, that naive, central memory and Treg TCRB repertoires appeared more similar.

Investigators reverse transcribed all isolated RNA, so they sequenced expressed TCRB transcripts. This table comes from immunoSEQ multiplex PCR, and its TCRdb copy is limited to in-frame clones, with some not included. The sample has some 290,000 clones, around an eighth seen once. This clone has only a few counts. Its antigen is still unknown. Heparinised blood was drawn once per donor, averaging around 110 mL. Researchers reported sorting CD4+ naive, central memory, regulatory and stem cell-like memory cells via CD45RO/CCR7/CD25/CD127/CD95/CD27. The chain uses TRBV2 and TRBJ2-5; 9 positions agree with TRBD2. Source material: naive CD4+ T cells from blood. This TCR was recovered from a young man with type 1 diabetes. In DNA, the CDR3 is TGTGCCAGCAGTTCCATAGCGGGAGTGGAGACCCAGTACTTC. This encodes CASSSIAGVETQYF.